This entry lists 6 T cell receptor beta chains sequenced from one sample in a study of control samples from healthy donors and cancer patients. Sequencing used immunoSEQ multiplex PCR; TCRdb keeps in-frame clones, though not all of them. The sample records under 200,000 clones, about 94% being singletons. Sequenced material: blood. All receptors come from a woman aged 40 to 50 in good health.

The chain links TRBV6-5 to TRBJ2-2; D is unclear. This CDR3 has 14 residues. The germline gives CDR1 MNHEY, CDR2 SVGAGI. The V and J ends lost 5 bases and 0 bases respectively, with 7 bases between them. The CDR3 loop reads CASSLPPNTGELFF. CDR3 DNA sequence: TGTGCCAGCAGTCTGCCACCGAACACCGGGGAGCTGTTTTTT.

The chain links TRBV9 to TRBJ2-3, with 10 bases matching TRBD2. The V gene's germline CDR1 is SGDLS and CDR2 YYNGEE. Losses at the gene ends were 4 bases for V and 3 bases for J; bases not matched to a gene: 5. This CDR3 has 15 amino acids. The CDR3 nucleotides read TGTGCCAGCAGCATCCGGACTAGCGGTACAGATACGCAGTATTTT. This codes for CASSIRTSGTDTQYF.

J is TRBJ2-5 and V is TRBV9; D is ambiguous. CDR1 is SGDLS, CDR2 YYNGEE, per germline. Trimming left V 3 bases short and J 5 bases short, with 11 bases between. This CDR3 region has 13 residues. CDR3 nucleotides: TGTGCCAGCAGCGGGGTGGGGTTGGAGACCCAGTACTTC. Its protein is CASSGVGLETQYF.

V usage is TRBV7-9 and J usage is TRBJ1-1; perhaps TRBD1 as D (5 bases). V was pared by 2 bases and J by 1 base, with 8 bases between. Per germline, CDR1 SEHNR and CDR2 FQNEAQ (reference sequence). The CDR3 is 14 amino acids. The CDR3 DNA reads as TGTGCCAGCAGCTTACAGGGCGCGAACACTGAAGCTTTCTTT. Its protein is CASSLQGANTEAFF.

CDR3 protein: CSAREETQYF. CDR3 nucleotides: TGCAGTGCTAGAGAAGAGACCCAGTACTTC. This chain links TRBV20-1 with TRBJ2-5; D is undetermined. Trimming removed 0 bases at V and 4 bases at J, with 0 bases between. The CDR3 has 10 amino acids. Per germline, CDR1 DFQATT and CDR2 SNEGSKA (reference sequence).

The CDR3 DNA sequence: TGCAGCGTTGCAGAGGCCCCTAATGAAAAACTGTTTTTT. It codes for CSVAEAPNEKLFF. The chain employs TRBV29-1 and TRBJ1-4; D gene unclear. Per germline, CDR1 SQVTM and CDR2 ANQGSEA. This CDR3 has 13 residues. V dropped 4 bases and J dropped 3 bases, with 9 bases sitting between them.